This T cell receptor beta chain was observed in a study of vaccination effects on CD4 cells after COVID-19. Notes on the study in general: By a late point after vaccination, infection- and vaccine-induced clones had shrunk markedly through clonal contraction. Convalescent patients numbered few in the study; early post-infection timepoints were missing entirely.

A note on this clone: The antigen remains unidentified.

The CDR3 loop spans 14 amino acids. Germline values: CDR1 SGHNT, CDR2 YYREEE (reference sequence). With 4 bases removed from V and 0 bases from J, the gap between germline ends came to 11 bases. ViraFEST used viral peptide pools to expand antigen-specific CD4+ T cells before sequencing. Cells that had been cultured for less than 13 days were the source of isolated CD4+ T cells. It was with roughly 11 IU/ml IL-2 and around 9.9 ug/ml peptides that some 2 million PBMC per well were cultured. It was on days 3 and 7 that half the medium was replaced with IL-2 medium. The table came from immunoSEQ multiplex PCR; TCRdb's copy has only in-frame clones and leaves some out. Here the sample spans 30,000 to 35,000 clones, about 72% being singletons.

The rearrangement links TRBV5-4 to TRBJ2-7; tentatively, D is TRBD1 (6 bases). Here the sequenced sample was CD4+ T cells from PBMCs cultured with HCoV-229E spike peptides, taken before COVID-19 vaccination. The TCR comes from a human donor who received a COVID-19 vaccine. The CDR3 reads CASSTRQDSYEQYF. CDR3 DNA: TGTGCCAGCAGCACTCGACAGGACTCCTACGAGCAGTACTTC. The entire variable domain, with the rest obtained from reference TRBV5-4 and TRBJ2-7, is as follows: ETGVTQSPTHLIKTRGQQVTLRCSSQSGHNTVSWYQQALGQGPQFIFQYYREEENGRGNFPPRFSGLQFPNYSSELNVNALELDDSALYLCASSTRQDSYEQYFGPGTRLTVT.